What follows are 26 T cell receptor beta chains derived from one specimen sequenced in a study of regulatory T cells in long-lasting Graves disease. HTBI primers from iRepertoire and Arm-PCR of CDR3 regions yielded the TCR beta libraries. TCRdb re-called the multiplex PCR reads through MiXCR, storing one row per CDR3 protein. The repertoire holds 450,000 or so distinct CDR3 sequences, more than 20% seen once, with 7% to 9.5% in the top ten. The time point here: persistent/refractory GD, antithyroid drugs over 5 years with positive TRAb. PBMC RNA was the source of the TCR library. The material was peripheral blood mononuclear cells (PBMCs), obtained when the disease was refractory, from a patient treated with antithyroid drugs. These receptors all stem from a female donor with Graves disease.

In this sample, this clonotype turned up many times. This sequence joins TRBV6-2 or TRBV6-3 and TRBJ2-6; no clear D gene. V lost 3 bases and J lost 0, with 6 bases in between. The CDR3 runs 15 residues. CDR1 and CDR2 (germline): MNHEY, SVGEGT. The CDR3 spells CASSYSDSGANVLTF. The CDR3 nucleotides are TGTGCCAGCAGTTATTCCGACTCTGGGGCCAACGTCCTGACTTTC.

This clonotype was observed at least ten times. The CDR3 is CSARDLFLAGVKETQYF. The CDR3 DNA sequence: TGCAGTGCTAGAGATTTATTCCTAGCGGGAGTAAAGGAGACCCAGTACTTC. This chain connects TRBV20-1 to TRBJ2-5; 10 positions match TRBD2. CDR3 size: 17 residues. In germline, CDR1 is DFQATT, CDR2 SNEGSKA (reference sequence). The V and J ends lost 0 bases and 5 bases, in that order; junction bases with no gene match: 12.

This clonotype was seen repeatedly, ten times or more. CDR3 DNA: TGCAGTGCTAGAGATTGGGCTAGTGAGACCCAGTACTTC. This translates into CSARDWASETQYF. The chain links TRBV20-1 to TRBJ2-5; D is unclear. Trimming shortened V by 0 bases and J by 5 bases, and 10 bases separated the two germline ends. Germline CDR1 reads DFQATT; CDR2 reads SNEGSKA (reference sequence). This CDR3 spans 13 amino acids.

As concerns this clonotype: This may be a read error: a much more frequent sequence differs by one nucleotide. This chain connects TRBV5-6 to TRBJ1-2, with D perhaps TRBD1 (5 bases). The germline V and J ends were trimmed by 4 bases and 0 bases, with 13 bases remaining between them. CDR3 length: 15 residues. Germline V gene sequence: CDR1 SGHDT, CDR2 YYEEEE. The CDR3 DNA follows: TGTGCCAGCAGCCCGTCGGACACCTCTAACTATGGCTACACCTTC. Translating it yields CASSPSDTSNYGYTF.

The CDR3 reads CASSRAGGGTGELFF. CDR3 bases: TGTGCCAGCAGCCGAGCGGGAGGTGGAACCGGGGAGCTGTTTTTT. The chain uses TRBV12-3 or TRBV12-4 and TRBJ2-2; TRBD2 agrees at 9 bases. This CDR3 is 15 amino acids long. The J segment lost 5 bases and the V segment lost 6 bases, leaving 7 bases of the junction unmatched.

There are many counts of this clonotype. J is TRBJ1-6 and V is TRBV20-1; weak D call: TRBD1 (6 bases). CDR3 length: 14 amino acids. Germline V CDR1 and CDR2: DFQATT, SNEGSKA (reference sequence). The V gene lost 4 bases and the J gene lost 9 bases, with 16 bases spanning the gap. DNA of the CDR3: TGCAGTGCTAAAACTACAGGGTCCCGTTCACCCCTCCACTTT. This encodes CSAKTTGSRSPLHF.

V gene TRBV6-2 or TRBV6-3 combines with J gene TRBJ2-3; D is unresolved. Germline CDR1 and CDR2: MNHEY and SVGEGT. This CDR3 contains 14 residues. Trimming removed 5 bases at V and 3 bases at J, with 12 bases between. The CDR3 sequence is CASSLEFLTDTQYF. CDR3 nucleotide sequence: TGTGCCAGCAGTCTAGAGTTCTTGACAGATACGCAGTATTTT.

The V gene is TRBV6-5, the J gene TRBJ1-6; 7 bases are shared with TRBD1. Unmatched junction bases numbered 8, after V lost 6 bases and J lost 9 bases. The CDR3 runs to 14 residues. CDR1 and CDR2 (germline): MNHEY, SVGAGI. The CDR3 DNA reads as TGTGCCAGCAGCTACGACAGGGAAGGTTCACCCCTCCACTTT. It yields the protein CASSYDREGSPLHF.

This clonotype was seen a few times. The chain couples TRBV6-1 to TRBJ2-1, with a tentative D call TRBD2 (5 bases). CDR3 length: 15 amino acids. Trimming removed 6 bases from V and 0 bases from J, with 12 bases in between. Per germline, CDR1 MNHNS and CDR2 SASEGT. Written as DNA, the CDR3 is TGTGCCAGCAGACAAAGCGGAAGCTCCTACAATGAGCAGTTCTTC. It codes for CASRQSGSSYNEQFF.

This clonotype was detected ten times or more. This sequence joins TRBV7-9 and TRBJ2-5; D might be TRBD2 (5 bases). The V and J ends lost 8 bases and 1 base respectively, with 14 bases between them. The CDR3 covers 14 residues. Germline CDR1 is SEHNR and CDR2 is FQNEAQ (reference sequence). CDR3 residues: CASAGGLGQETQYF. The CDR3 nucleotides read TGTGCCAGCGCAGGAGGCCTTGGCCAAGAGACCCAGTACTTC.

The V call is TRBV18, the J call TRBJ1-5, with D possibly being TRBD1 (5 bases). This CDR3 is built from 15 residues. V dropped 2 bases and J dropped 3 bases, with 11 bases sitting between them. CDR1 KGHSH and CDR2 LQKENI come from the germline V gene. This CDR3 is CASSPGDGHNQPQHF. DNA for the CDR3: TGTGCCAGCTCACCAGGGGACGGACACAATCAGCCCCAGCATTTT.

In the case of this clonotype: A read error may account for a junction end that differs from germline. The V and J genes are TRBV6-2 or TRBV6-3 and TRBJ2-5; maybe TRBD1 (5 bases). The CDR3 consists of 16 residues. CDR1 MNHEY and CDR2 SVGEGT come from the germline V gene. CDR3 nucleotide sequence: TGTGCCAGCAGTTACTCGAGGCAGGGCGATGTGGAGACCCGGTACTTC. This encodes CASSYSRQGDVETRYF.

The chain links TRBV2 to TRBJ2-1, with TRBD2 matching over 8 bases. CDR1 and CDR2 from the germline V gene are SNHLY and FYNNEI. The CDR3 consists of 18 residues. With V trimmed by 5 bases and J by 6 bases, 18 bases remained unmatched. The DNA of the CDR3 is TGTGCCAGCAGTCGTGCAGCCTTCGAGCGGGAGTTATCCAATGAGCAGTTCTTC. It translates to CASSRAAFERELSNEQFF.

This clonotype was found many times. V is TRBV20-1 and J is TRBJ2-7; 9 nucleotides agree with TRBD1. The length of the CDR3 is 15 residues. Germline trimming cut 1 base from V and 3 bases from J; bases unmatched to any gene: 7. Per the germline V gene, CDR1 is DFQATT and CDR2 is SNEGSKA (reference sequence). The CDR3 DNA is TGCAGTGCTAGAGCTTTGGGACAGGGAGTCTACGAGCAGTACTTC. It translates to CSARALGQGVYEQYF.

The chain is built from TRBV13 and TRBJ1-1; no clear D gene. The V end lost 0 bases, the J end lost 5 bases, and 10 bases lay between the germline ends. Germline V lookup: CDR1 PRHDT, CDR2 FYEKMQ (reference sequence). The CDR3 is 14 amino acids. CDR3 residues: CASSLGGRWTEAFF. The CDR3 DNA sequence: TGTGCCAGCAGCTTAGGAGGGCGGTGGACTGAAGCTTTCTTT.

There are many counts of this clonotype. The V call is TRBV27, the J call TRBJ2-5; D is uncertain. This CDR3 region has 15 residues. The V end was cut by 5 bases, the J end by 3 bases, with 16 bases between. The germline V gene encodes CDR1 MNHEY and CDR2 SMNVEV (reference sequence). CDR3 bases: TGTGCCAGCAGTCCGCTCTGGGGAACTGAAGAGACCCAGTACTTC. It encodes CASSPLWGTEETQYF.

This clonotype was detected a few times. The genes are TRBV28 and TRBJ2-1, with 8 nucleotides matching TRBD2. This CDR3 has 16 amino acids. The ends lost 2 bases at V and 0 bases at J; junction bases unmatched: 3. The germline V gene has CDR1 MDHEN and CDR2 SYDVKM. The CDR3 here is CASSLERGSSYNEQFF. DNA for the CDR3: TGTGCCAGCAGTTTAGAGCGGGGGAGCTCCTACAATGAGCAGTTCTTC.

The chain is built from TRBV2 and TRBJ2-3; tentatively, D is TRBD2 (6 bases). Trimming took 11 bases from V and 6 from J, leaving 9 bases between them. Germline CDR1 and CDR2: SNHLY and FYNNEI. CDR3 length: 10 residues. CDR3 residues: CALANDTQYF. DNA for the CDR3: TGTGCCCTAGCGAATGATACGCAGTATTTT.

The rearrangement uses TRBV15 and TRBJ2-7, with unresolved D. CDR1 is LNHNV, CDR2 YYDKDF, per germline (reference sequence). The CDR3 covers 17 residues. With 4 bases removed from V and 2 bases from J, the gap between germline ends came to 21 bases. CDR3 region: CATSKRISKYRTYEQYF. CDR3 nucleotide sequence: TGTGCCACCAGCAAACGGATAAGCAAGTATCGGACCTACGAGCAGTACTTC.

This clonotype was seen more than once but under ten times. The chain carries TRBV4-1 and TRBJ2-7; D ambiguous. The CDR3 consists of 15 residues. Germline V gene data show CDR1 as MGHRA and CDR2 as YSYEKL. Trimming removed 0 bases from V and 5 bases from J, with 14 bases in between. CDR3 residues: CASSQDHPPWDEQYF. As DNA, the CDR3 is TGCGCCAGCAGCCAAGATCATCCCCCATGGGACGAGCAGTACTTC.

This chain joins TRBV19 and TRBJ1-6; 9 nucleotides match TRBD1. CDR3 length equals 14 residues. Trimming took 5 bases from V and 10 from J; bases not matched to a gene: 6. Germline CDR1 reads LNHDA; CDR2 reads SQIVND (reference sequence). The DNA for the CDR3 is TGTGCCAGTAGTCCTAAGACAGGGGGATCACCCCTCCACTTT. It translates to CASSPKTGGSPLHF.

The CDR3 region has the DNA TGCGCCAGCAGCTACCGGGACATCAATGAGCAGTTCTTC. The encoded protein is CASSYRDINEQFF. The rearrangement joins TRBV5-1 to TRBJ2-1, with D perhaps matching TRBD1 (6 bases). The CDR3 is made up of 13 amino acids. Germline V gene lookup returns CDR1 SGHRS and CDR2 YFSETQ. Trimming took 3 bases from V and 6 from J, leaving 10 bases between them.

The table lists this clonotype with a few counts. This likely reflects a read error, since a far larger clone is one base away. The gene calls are TRBV6-5 and TRBJ2-7; the D is unclear. Looked up from germline, CDR1 is MNHEY and CDR2 is SVGAGI. This CDR3 is 13 amino acids long. Deletions cut 3 bases from V and 0 bases from J, with 6 bases between. This CDR3 is CASSYVPSYEQYF. In DNA, the CDR3 is TGTGCCAGCAGTTATGTCCCCTCCTACGAGCAGTACTTC.

Turning to this clonotype: A much larger clone lies a single base off, so this may be a read error. Given the absence of the conserved phenylalanine or tryptophan at the CDR3 end, a read error is likely. V and J are TRBV2 and TRBJ2-7; D possibly corresponds to TRBD1 (5 bases). The CDR3 runs 15 residues. Trimming pared 3 bases from V and 4 bases from J, leaving 16 bases between. Germline lookup yields CDR1 SNHLY and CDR2 FYNNEI. The CDR3, as DNA: TGTGCCAGCAGTGACCTCCCCCAGGGAATGTACGAGCAGTACTAC. Translated: CASSDLPQGMYEQYY.

V and J are TRBV27 and TRBJ1-1, with a tentative D call TRBD1 (6 bases). Germline V gives CDR1 MNHEY, CDR2 SMNVEV (reference sequence). V dropped 5 bases and J dropped 1 base, with 17 bases sitting between them. The CDR3 has 16 amino acids. CDR3 in amino acids: CASSITPTGENTEAFF. CDR3 nucleotide sequence: TGTGCCAGCAGTATAACTCCGACAGGAGAGAACACTGAAGCTTTCTTT.

This chain connects TRBV6-1 to TRBJ2-7; D is possibly TRBD2 (5 bases). The CDR3 sequence is 14 residues long. Per germline, CDR1 MNHNS and CDR2 SASEGT. V lost 6 bases to trimming and J lost 7 bases, with 19 bases between them. In nucleotides, the CDR3 is TGTGCCAGCAGAGGAGCGGCAAAGGGAGATGAGCAGTACTTC. This encodes CASRGAAKGDEQYF.